This T cell receptor beta chain was obtained from a study of siplizumab effects on memory and regulatory T cells. The study, taken as a whole, reports: Naive T cells seemed more diverse than memory cells and seemed major alloresponse contributors.

Details on this clone: The antigen is unknown.

CDR1 SGHAT and CDR2 FQNNGV come from the germline V gene. Trimming removed 7 bases at V and 5 bases at J, with 12 bases between. The length of the CDR3 is 13 residues. The data were produced by immunoSEQ multiplex PCR, yet TCRdb's version contains in-frame clones alone and is incomplete. In the table there are tens of thousands of clones, just under 95% of which are singletons. This chain links TRBV11-2 with TRBJ2-1; the D is unclear. This receptor was obtained from a human donor in good health. The source material was CD8+ T cells sorted from blood. This CDR3 is CASTPKSDNEQFF. CDR3 nucleotides: TGTGCCAGCACCCCAAAGAGTGACAATGAGCAGTTCTTC. Together with reference TRBV11-2 and TRBJ2-1, the CDR3 gives the full variable domain: EAGVAQSPRYKIIEKRQSVAFWCNPISGHATLYWYQQILGQGPKLLIQFQNNGVVDDSQLPKDRFSAERLKGVDSTLKIQPAKLEDSAVYLCASTPKSDNEQFFGPGTRLTVL.